The text below deals with one T cell receptor beta chain. The antigen this receptor binds is unknown. There are no base qualities to consult, and no much larger clone falls within one base. The cohort comprised 550 to 700 healthy bone marrow donors. At the time of sampling, every cohort member was nominally healthy, though immune exposures that went unrecorded were likely present. The donor tested CMV seropositive and was one of the 289 seropositive cohort members. Each donor provided a peripheral blood sample, and peripheral blood mononuclear cells were used for TCR beta sequencing. Genomic DNA extraction from the blood cell samples was performed with the Qiagen DNeasy Blood Extraction Kit. This sample was taken from a study of cytomegalovirus exposure and HLA in healthy donors (TCRdb year 2017). With regard to the full study: In an earlier analysis of 587 of the donors, about 260 Gb of sequence data and approximately 100 million unique TCR beta sequences from about 190 million T cells were reported. Roughly 320 gigabases of sequencing data and around 85 million unique TCR sequences made up an early release that covered 500 to 650 HLA-typed donors. Of the 398 genotyped donors, around 81% fell in the genetic ancestry cluster associated with self-reported Caucasian donors. The aim of the study was to test whether cataloging public T cell receptors could identify signatures of past pathogen exposure. The study used immunosequencing to profile the T cell repertoires of several hundred subjects and linked those repertoires to cytomegalovirus serostatus. Besides the first cohort of 550 to 750 subjects, a separate validation cohort made up of 120 different subjects was used. To predict cytomegalovirus infection status, the study brought together high-throughput TCR immunosequencing, statistical association of individual TCRs with disease status, and machine learning. A later analysis re-analyzed previously published TCR beta repertoires from roughly 630 donors and added high-resolution HLA genotyping to study TCR occurrence patterns. Rather than drawing on any new phenotypic data, the later analysis identified candidate immune exposures from TCR beta sequences and the way those sequences occurred across donors. In an earlier analysis of several hundred of the donors, high-throughput TCR beta sequencing was used to judge whether each TCR beta V gene segment behaved as functional or pseudogenic. Alongside the repertoire data, information on donor age, sex, ethnicity and CMV serostatus was compiled. In a later genetic analysis, genome-wide SNP genotypes for about 65% of the 666 donors were used, and that subset was treated as a discovery cohort. Every discovery cohort repertoire had been produced on one sequencing platform. HLA typing included class I and class II loci at four-digit resolution. The number of typed donors differed by locus: about 629-640 for A, B, C, DRB1 and DQB1; approximately 530 for DQA1; fewer than 610 for DPA1; and roughly 450 for DPB1. Because of strong linkage in the cohort, a few DR-DQ haplotypes were treated as single units for association and clustering. Among some 410 genotyped donors of the cohort, an average of approximately 240,000 unique TCR beta nucleotide sequences were sequenced per donor, roughly 20% of them non-productive.

On the study overall, not on this receptor specifically: The authors suggested that the approach could potentially be extended to other disease states and immunological phenotypes. In a later analysis, HLA-associated TCR beta chains were found to be more clonally expanded and to have lower generation probabilities than equally common non-associated chains. Some IMGT-functional V segments, including TRBV6-2 and TRBV6-3, could not be distinguished by the 87-base-pair reads and were therefore excluded. In the study, some 160 TCR beta chains were listed as associated with cytomegalovirus. A few of the identified cytomegalovirus-associated TCR beta chains were confirmed in vitro to be specific for cytomegalovirus antigens. When HLA alleles, especially DR and DQ, strongly co-occurred, attributing TCR associations to individual alleles was difficult. In an earlier analysis of approximately 600 of the donors, most TCR beta V segments were observed in productive rearrangements about 90% or about 30% of the time, broadly matching IMGT annotations. Some 16 rarely observed V segments, including chromosome 9 orphons, were excluded from the earlier analysis of some 590 of the donors because counts were too low. According to a later analysis, most CMV-associated TCR beta chains appeared to be HLA-restricted, and the HLA associations seemed to be driven largely by CMV exposure. An association between a missense DCLRE1C variant and V-gene and J-gene trimming of TCR beta chains was found in a later genetic analysis and replicated in an independent cohort. Most TCR sequences were observed very rarely across donors, whereas some public TCRs were present in many individuals. A later genetic analysis reported fewer N-insertions in productive TCRs among donors in an Asian-associated ancestry cluster than the approximately 670-donor mean. Correlated functional status among segregating V segments might reflect linkage disequilibrium, but an unknown experimental factor could not be ruled out. A further reported finding was that TCR beta sequences accurately predicted the HLA-A and HLA-B alleles for most subjects in the first cohort. According to a later analysis, parvovirus B19, influenza, CMV and Epstein-Barr virus appeared linked to several top co-occurrence clusters. For the cohort, immune exposure information was limited to CMV serostatus. A cluster of highly shared sequence variants was judged likely to be a technical artifact of the sequencing pipeline. Cytomegalovirus status was reported to be diagnosed by the classifier with high specificity and sensitivity in both the original and validation cohorts. Specific HLA alleles were associated with 15,000 to 20,000 TCR beta sequences at a false discovery rate of 0.05 in a later analysis. A later analysis found that TCR association rates varied across HLA loci, with DRB1 alleles showing the most associated TCRs and HLA-C alleles the fewest. Because HLA typing was missing for some donors at each locus, association tests included only the typed subset. In this cohort, only TCR beta chains were sequenced, and detectable features were limited by the absence of alpha or paired-chain data. The presence/absence analyses assumed that sequencing depth was roughly uniform across donors, and that assumption may not be true.

The CDR3 starts with the cysteine, ends with the phenylalanine, and has 15 residues. Just the 45-base CDR3 DNA is kept, in frame starting at base 1. The junction carries 18 bases between V and J, which are trimmed by 7 bases and 3 bases respectively. Taken from the germline V gene, the CDR1 and CDR2 loops are SNHLY and FYNNEI. Library creation used the immunoSEQ multiplex PCR assay. For the multiplex PCR, a mixture combining 60 forward primers for TCR Vbeta segments and 13 reverse primers for TCR Jbeta segments was used. The CDR3 region of rearranged TCR beta genes was amplified from genomic DNA with a multiplex PCR assay. Amplified TCR beta libraries were sequenced as 87-base-pair reads on the Illumina HiSeq System. The study's processing was this. A later analysis counted about 80 million unique TCR beta chains across the 666 repertoires, and around 12 million of these chains were shared by at least two donors. Raw reads were error-corrected and collapsed into unique sequences by a nearest-neighbor algorithm in which closely related sequences were merged to remove PCR and sequencing errors. To assign V, D and J gene segments, CDR3 sequences were aligned to IMGT reference sequences. Each retained sequence needed at least a six-nucleotide match to both a V gene segment and a J gene segment. Rearrangements were classified as productive when the CDR3 lacked stop codons and remained in frame with V and J, and all other rearrangements were classified as non-productive. CDR3 was defined by IMGT convention, running from the second conserved V-encoded cysteine to the conserved J-encoded phenylalanine. Sequences without an unambiguous match to a single V gene segment were excluded from the earlier analysis of about 600 of the donors. In an earlier analysis of around 600 of the donors, V segments were called functional above 56.7% productive rearrangements and were called segregating when the between-donor standard deviation exceeded 5%. A statistical classification framework was built for diagnosing cytomegalovirus status from the catalog of TCR beta chain sequences. A later analysis assigned V and J genes by comparing TCR nucleotide sequences with IMGT/GENE-DB human TR gene sequences. A later analysis assigned CDR3 sequences and most-parsimonious VDJ recombination scenarios with the TCRdist pipeline. A later analysis defined each TCR beta chain by its CDR3 amino acid sequence plus V-gene family, and excluded reads lacking a unique V-gene family. In a later analysis, fewer than 650 highly shared, low-generation-probability nucleotide sequences were removed to address suspected cross-contamination and a sequencing artifact. For each public chain, a later analysis derived a clonal expansion index from normalized ranks of inferred template counts within each repertoire. Generation probabilities in a later analysis came from a VDJ recombination model fitted to out-of-frame rearrangements, and those results were checked against IGoR. In a later analysis, TCR-TCR, TCR-HLA and TCR-CMV co-occurrence was scored with hypergeometric tests, and a repertoire-size bias correction was applied to TCR pairs. In a later analysis, false discovery rates were estimated by permuting HLA or CMV assignments 20 times. In a later analysis, co-occurring TCRs were grouped using DBSCAN, and TCRdist sequence similarity was added for clustering within HLA-allele-positive subsets. Repertoires with fewer than 30,000 or more than 120,000 public chains were left out of co-occurrence clustering, as were roughly five repertoires with anomalous nucleotide sharing. The immuneACCESS repertoire file appears here via TCRdb, limited to in-frame rearrangements. These files lack a portion of the clones; in checked studies, under half of the deficit traces to unresolved V genes, and the cause of the others is not known. V and J calls and clone size are given by that table; D and trimming were obtained from the DNA. In all, the sample holds nearly 200,000 clones, and 77% of those were seen once. The ten biggest clones cover around 2.2% of the sample.

The material sequenced was PBMCs. This clonotype was sampled from a woman aged 25 to 45 in good health and CMV-seropositive. The V and J segments used are TRBV2 and TRBJ1-2; D gene: possibly TRBD1, on 6 matching bases. The sequenced DNA: TGTGCCAGCACCGGCGGGGGGGGCAGGTACTATGGCTACACCTTC. The encoded protein is CASTGGGGRYYGYTF.